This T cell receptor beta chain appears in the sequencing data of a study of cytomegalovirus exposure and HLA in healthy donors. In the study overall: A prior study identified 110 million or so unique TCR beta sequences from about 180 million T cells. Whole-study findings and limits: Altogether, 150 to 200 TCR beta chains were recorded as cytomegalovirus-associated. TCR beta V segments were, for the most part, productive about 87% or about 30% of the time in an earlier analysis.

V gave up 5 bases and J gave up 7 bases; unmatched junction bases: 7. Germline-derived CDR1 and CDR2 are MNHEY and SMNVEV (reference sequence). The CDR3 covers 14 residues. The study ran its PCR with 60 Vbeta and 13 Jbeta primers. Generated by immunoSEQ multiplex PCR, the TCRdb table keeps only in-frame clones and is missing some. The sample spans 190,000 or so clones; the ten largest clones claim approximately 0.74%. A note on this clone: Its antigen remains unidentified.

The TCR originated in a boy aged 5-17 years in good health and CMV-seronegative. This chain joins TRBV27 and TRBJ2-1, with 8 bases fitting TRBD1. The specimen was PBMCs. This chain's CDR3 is CASSIRGRMNEQFF. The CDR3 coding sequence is TGTGCCAGCAGTATCAGGGGGCGCATGAATGAGCAGTTCTTC.